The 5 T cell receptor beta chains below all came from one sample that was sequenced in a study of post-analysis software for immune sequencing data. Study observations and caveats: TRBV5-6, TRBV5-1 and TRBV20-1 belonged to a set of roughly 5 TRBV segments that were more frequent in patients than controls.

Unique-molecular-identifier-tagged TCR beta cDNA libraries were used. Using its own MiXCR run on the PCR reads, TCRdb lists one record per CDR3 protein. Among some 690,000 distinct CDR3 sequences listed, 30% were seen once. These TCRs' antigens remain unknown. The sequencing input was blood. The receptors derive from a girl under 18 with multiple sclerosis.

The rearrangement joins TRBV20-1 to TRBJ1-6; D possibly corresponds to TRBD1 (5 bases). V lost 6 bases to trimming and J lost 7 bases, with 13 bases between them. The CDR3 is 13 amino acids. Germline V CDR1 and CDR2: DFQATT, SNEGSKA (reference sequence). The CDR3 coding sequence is TGCAGTGCGAACGAGGGGACCAATTCACCCCTCCACTTT. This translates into CSANEGTNSPLHF.

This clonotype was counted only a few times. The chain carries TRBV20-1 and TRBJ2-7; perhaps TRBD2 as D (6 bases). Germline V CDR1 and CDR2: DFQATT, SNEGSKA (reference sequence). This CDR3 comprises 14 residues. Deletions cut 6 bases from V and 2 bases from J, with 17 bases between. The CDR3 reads CSARTGTGPYEQYF. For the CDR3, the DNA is TGCAGTGCACGGACCGGGACTGGGCCCTACGAGCAGTACTTC.

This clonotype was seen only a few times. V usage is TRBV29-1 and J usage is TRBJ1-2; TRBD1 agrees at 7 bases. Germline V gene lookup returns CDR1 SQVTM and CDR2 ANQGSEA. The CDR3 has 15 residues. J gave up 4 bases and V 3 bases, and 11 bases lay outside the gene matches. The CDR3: CSVDQTGQRIYGYTF. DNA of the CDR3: TGCAGCGTTGATCAAACGGGACAGCGCATCTATGGCTACACCTTC.

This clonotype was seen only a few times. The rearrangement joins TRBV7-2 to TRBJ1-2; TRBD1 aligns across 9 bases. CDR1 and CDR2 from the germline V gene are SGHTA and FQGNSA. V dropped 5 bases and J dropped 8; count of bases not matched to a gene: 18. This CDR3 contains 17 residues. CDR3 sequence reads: CASSPDLTGTGPNGYTF. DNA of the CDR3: TGTGCCAGCAGCCCCGATTTGACCGGGACAGGGCCCAACGGCTACACCTTC.

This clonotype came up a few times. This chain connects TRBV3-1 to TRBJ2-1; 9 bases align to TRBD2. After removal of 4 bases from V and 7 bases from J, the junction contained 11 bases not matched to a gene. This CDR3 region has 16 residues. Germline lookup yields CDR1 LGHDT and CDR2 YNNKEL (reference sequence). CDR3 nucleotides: TGTGCCAGCAGCCCCAAGACTAGCGGTAGGGGGAATGAGCAGTTCTTC. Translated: CASSPKTSGRGNEQFF.